Presented here are 10 T cell receptor beta chains from one specimen sequenced in a study of OX40 agonist ivuxolimab in advanced cancers. Using immunoSEQ multiplex PCR, the repertoire was profiled, and TCRdb retains in-frame clones only, with some absent. The sample lists 50,000 to 75,000 clones; approximately 90% were seen once. The sample here was CD4+ or CD8+ T cells sorted from blood, taken in a trial of the OX40 agonist ivuxolimab. The receptors stem from an adult with an advanced solid tumor such as melanoma, head and neck, liver or kidney cancer.

V gene TRBV6-6 combines with J gene TRBJ1-1; no firm D call. Germline values: CDR1 MNHNY, CDR2 SVGAGI (reference sequence). Deletions cut 0 bases from V and 5 bases from J, with 7 bases between. This CDR3 comprises 13 residues. In DNA form, the CDR3 reads TGTGCCAGCAGTTACTCGGGATCGACTGAAGCTTTCTTT. Its protein is CASSYSGSTEAFF.

The rearrangement uses TRBV19 and TRBJ1-1, with TRBD1 matching over 12 bases. The V segment lost 5 bases and the J segment 4 bases; nucleotides outside the gene matches: 8. The germline V gene encodes CDR1 LNHDA and CDR2 SQIVND (reference sequence). The CDR3 runs to 16 residues. CDR3 DNA: TGTGCCAGTAGTGACCGGGACAGGGGGCGCATCACTGAAGCTTTCTTT. As protein: CASSDRDRGRITEAFF.

The gene calls are TRBV28 and TRBJ2-1; 9 bases map to TRBD2. The CDR3 loop spans 16 amino acids. The germline V gene encodes CDR1 MDHEN and CDR2 SYDVKM. The junction had 11 bases not matched to a gene; V was cut back by 6 bases and J by 5 bases. The DNA of the CDR3 is TGTGCCAGCAGCCATGGCTGGGCTAGCGGGGACAATGAGCAGTTCTTC. Translating it yields CASSHGWASGDNEQFF.

This rearrangement joins TRBV2 to TRBJ2-1; 11 nucleotides match TRBD2. The CDR3 totals 24 residues. Germline V gene data show CDR1 as SNHLY and CDR2 as FYNNEI. V lost 6 bases and J lost 0; bases outside the gene matches: 28. The CDR3 sequence is CASRKNPEDRAASGRINSYNEQFF. In DNA, the CDR3 is TGTGCCAGCAGAAAGAACCCGGAGGACAGGGCTGCTAGCGGGAGGATTAACTCCTACAATGAGCAGTTCTTC.

V is TRBV10-1 and J is TRBJ2-1; 9 nucleotides match TRBD2. Germline V gene data show CDR1 as WNHNN and CDR2 as SYGVQD (reference sequence). The V and J ends lost 5 bases and 12 bases, in that order; junction bases with no gene match: 17. The CDR3 spans 16 residues. Written as DNA, the CDR3 is TGCGCCAGCAGTATCTCCCTTAGCGGGGGCCCCCCTTCGCAGTTCTTC. This sequence encodes CASSISLSGGPPSQFF.

The chain uses TRBV12-5 and TRBJ2-5; TRBD2 aligns across 11 bases. The germline V gene has CDR1 LGHNT and CDR2 FRNRAP. CDR3 length equals 16 residues. The ends lost 4 bases at V and 7 bases at J; junction bases unmatched: 11. The CDR3 nucleotides read TGTGCTAGTGGTTCGGGGACTAGCGGCACCCAGGGGACCCAGTACTTC. Amino acid sequence: CASGSGTSGTQGTQYF.

This clone has a single count. The chain couples TRBV7-3 to TRBJ2-5, with 9 bases fitting TRBD2. In germline, CDR1 is SGHTA, CDR2 FQGTGA. J lost 1 base, V lost 6 bases, and 6 bases had no gene match. The CDR3 spans 15 residues. For the CDR3, the DNA is TGTGCCAGCAGTGAAGCGGGAGGAGGCCAAGAGACCCAGTACTTC. It codes for CASSEAGGGQETQYF.

The chain joins TRBV6-5 to TRBJ1-5; a possible D gene is TRBD1 (5 bases). The CDR3 runs to 13 residues. CDR1 is MNHEY and CDR2 is SVGAGI in the germline V gene. Trimming took 6 bases from V and 4 from J, leaving 10 bases between them. CDR3 nucleotides: TGTGCCAGCAGCGGGACCGCAAATCAGCCCCAGCATTTT. Its translation: CASSGTANQPQHF.

J is TRBJ2-3 and V is TRBV27; 10 bases agree with TRBD2. The CDR3 runs to 14 residues. Trimming took 7 bases from V and 11 from J; bases not matched to a gene: 12. Germline assignment: CDR1 MNHEY and CDR2 SMNVEV (reference sequence). The CDR3 region is CASKGTSAPVGQYF. The CDR3 DNA reads TGTGCCAGCAAAGGGACTAGCGCTCCGGTAGGGCAGTATTTT.

With regard to this clone: One end of the junction fails to match germline, which may point to a read error. CDR3 nucleotide sequence: TGCAGCGTTGATTCAAACAGGGGGTTCGCCTTC. Amino acids: CSVDSNRGFAF. The J gene is TRBJ1-2, the V gene TRBV29-1; 8 bases are shared with TRBD1. This CDR3 comprises 11 residues. CDR1 and CDR2 from the germline V gene are SQVTM and ANQGSEA.